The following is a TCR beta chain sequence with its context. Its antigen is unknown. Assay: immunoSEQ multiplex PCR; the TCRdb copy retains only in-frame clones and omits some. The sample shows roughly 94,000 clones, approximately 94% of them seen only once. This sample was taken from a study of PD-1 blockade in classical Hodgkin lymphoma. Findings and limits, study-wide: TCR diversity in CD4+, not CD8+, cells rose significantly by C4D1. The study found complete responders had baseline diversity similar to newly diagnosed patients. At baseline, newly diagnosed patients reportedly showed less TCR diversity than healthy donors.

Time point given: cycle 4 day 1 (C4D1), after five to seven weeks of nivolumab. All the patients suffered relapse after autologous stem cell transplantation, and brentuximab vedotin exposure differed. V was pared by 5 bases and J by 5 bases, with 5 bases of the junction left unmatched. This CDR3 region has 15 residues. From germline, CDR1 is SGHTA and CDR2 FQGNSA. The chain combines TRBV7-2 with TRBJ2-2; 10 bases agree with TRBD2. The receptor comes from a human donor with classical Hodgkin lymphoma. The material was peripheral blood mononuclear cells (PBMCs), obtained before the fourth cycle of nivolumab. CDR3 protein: CASSPLAGETGELFF. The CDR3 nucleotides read TGTGCCAGCAGCCCCCTAGCGGGAGAGACCGGGGAGCTGTTTTTT.